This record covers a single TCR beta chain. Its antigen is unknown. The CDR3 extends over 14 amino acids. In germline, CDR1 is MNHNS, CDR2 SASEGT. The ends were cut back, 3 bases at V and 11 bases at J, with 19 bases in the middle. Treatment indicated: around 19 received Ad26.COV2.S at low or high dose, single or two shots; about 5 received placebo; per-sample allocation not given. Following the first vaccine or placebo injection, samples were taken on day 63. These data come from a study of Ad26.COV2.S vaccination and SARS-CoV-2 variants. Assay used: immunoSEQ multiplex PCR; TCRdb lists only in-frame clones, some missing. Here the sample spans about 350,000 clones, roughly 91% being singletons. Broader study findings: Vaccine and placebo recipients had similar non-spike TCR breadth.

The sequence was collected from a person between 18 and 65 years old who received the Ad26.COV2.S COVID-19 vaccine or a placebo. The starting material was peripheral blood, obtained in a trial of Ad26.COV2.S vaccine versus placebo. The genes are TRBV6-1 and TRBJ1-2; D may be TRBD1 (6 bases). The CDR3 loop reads CASSETQGGFRYTF. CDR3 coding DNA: TGTGCCAGCAGTGAGACACAGGGAGGGTTTAGGTACACCTTC.